The entry that follows covers one TCR beta chain sequence. What it recognizes is unknown. This sample is part of a study of cytomegalovirus exposure and HLA in healthy donors. Study-level results: The Asian-associated ancestry cluster reportedly had fewer N-insertions than the 666-donor mean in a later analysis. Evidence from a later analysis indicated that most CMV-associated TCR beta chains looked HLA-restricted. Rare sequences made up most TCRs, while some public TCRs were found in many donors.

The PCR employed 60 Vbeta primers together with 13 Jbeta primers. Profiling relied on immunoSEQ multiplex PCR, and the TCRdb table lists in-frame clones only, not all of them. This repertoire includes 150,000 to 250,000 clones. The CDR3 consists of 16 residues. Germline V lookup: CDR1 SGHRS, CDR2 YFSETQ. V shed 4 bases and J shed 5 bases, with 22 bases lying between them. This chain joins TRBV5-1 and TRBJ2-7; D is perhaps TRBD1 (5 bases). The sequence came from a boy aged 5-17 years in good health and CMV-seronegative. Sequencing was performed on PBMCs. CDR3 coding DNA: TGCGCCAGCAGCCGCGGACACGGAAAAGTTCTCGACGAGCAGTACTTC. Its protein is CASSRGHGKVLDEQYF.